The rows below give T cell receptor beta chains drawn from one sample of a study of OX40 agonist ivuxolimab in advanced cancers. Here immunoSEQ multiplex PCR was the method, and the copy in TCRdb shows in-frame clones only, minus some. The data contain more than 35,000 clones, about three quarters of them singletons. The material was CD4+ or CD8+ T cells sorted from blood, obtained in a trial of the OX40 agonist ivuxolimab. These receptors all come from an adult with an advanced solid tumor such as melanoma, head and neck, liver or kidney cancer. CDR3s include the opening cysteine and the closing phenylalanine or tryptophan. Fields, in order: J gene, D gene, clone size, V gene, CDR3 protein, CDR3 DNA. A D gene is named only where the DNA matches it firmly. A clone size is listed for some rows: how often the clone was seen (once, few, many), or a class if it is expanded.

>TRBJ1-2|-|-|TRBV30
CAWSGGYTNYGYTF
TGTGCCTGGAGTGGTGGCTACACTAACTATGGCTACACCTTC
>TRBJ2-4|TRBD1|-|TRBV5-1
CASSTIPGQDQYF
TGCGCCAGCAGCACGATCCCGGGACAGGATCAGTACTTC
>TRBJ2-5|TRBD1|-|TRBV7-6
CASSETGLETQYF
TGTGCCAGCAGCGAGACAGGGTTAGAGACCCAGTACTTC
>TRBJ2-3|-|-|TRBV11-2
CASSLEVADTQYF
TGTGCCAGCAGCTTAGAAGTTGCAGATACGCAGTATTTT
>TRBJ2-1|TRBD2|-|TRBV9
CASSAGVAGGQGEQFF
TGTGCCAGCAGCGCCGGGGTAGCGGGGGGGCAGGGTGAGCAGTTCTTC
>TRBJ2-7|-|-|TRBV5-1
CASSLANGYEQYF
TGCGCCAGCAGCTTGGCCAACGGCTACGAGCAGTACTTC
>TRBJ1-3|-|-|TRBV7-9
CASSATWDTIYF
TGTGCCAGCAGCGCGACCTGGGACACCATATATTTT
>TRBJ2-1|-|-|TRBV7-2
CASRGTRWDEQFF
TGTGCCAGCAGAGGGACCCGCTGGGATGAGCAGTTCTTC
>TRBJ2-6|-|few|TRBV28
CASRTPWGPGANVLTF
TGTGCCAGCAGGACCCCATGGGGCCCTGGGGCCAACGTCCTGACTTTC
>TRBJ2-7|TRBD1|medium-sized|TRBV6-6
CASRPTGERNYEQYF
TGTGCCAGCAGGCCTACAGGGGAAAGGAACTACGAGCAGTACTTC
>TRBJ2-5|TRBD2|-|TRBV29-1
CSVTGGETQYF
TGCAGCGTTACGGGGGGGGAGACCCAGTACTTC
>TRBJ2-1|-|-|TRBV6-1
CASWRGGHEQFF
TGTGCCAGCTGGAGGGGGGGCCATGAGCAGTTCTTC
>TRBJ2-1|TRBD2|-|TRBV4-1
CASSPRDYNSNEQFF
TGCGCCAGCAGCCCTCGGGACTACAATAGTAATGAGCAGTTCTTC
>TRBJ2-5|-|-|TRBV7-9
CASSLERTGETQYF
TGTGCCAGCAGCTTAGAGCGGACTGGGGAGACCCAGTACTTC
>TRBJ2-1|-|-|TRBV4-1
CASSHILAANNEQFF
TGCGCCAGCAGCCATATATTGGCCGCCAACAATGAGCAGTTCTTC
>TRBJ2-5|-|few|TRBV5-6
CASSFLRLGETQYF
TGTGCCAGCAGCTTTCTCAGGCTCGGGGAGACCCAGTACTTC
>TRBJ2-1|TRBD1|once|TRBV6-4
CASKRDSSYNEQFF
TGTGCCAGCAAGAGGGACAGCTCCTACAATGAGCAGTTCTTC
>TRBJ2-3|-|-|TRBV5-4
CASTPVQGGDTQYF
TGTGCCAGCACCCCGGTCCAGGGTGGAGATACGCAGTATTTT
>TRBJ2-5|TRBD1|-|TRBV11-2
CASSRGQGALIVETQYF
TGTGCCAGCAGCAGAGGACAGGGGGCTTTGATAGTAGAGACCCAGTACTTC
>TRBJ2-2|-|-|TRBV6-5
CASSYSMVTGELFF
TGTGCCAGCAGTTACTCGATGGTCACCGGGGAGCTGTTTTTT
>TRBJ2-1|TRBD1|-|TRBV11-3
CASSLDGGDRASEQFF
TGTGCCAGCAGCTTAGATGGTGGGGACAGGGCGAGTGAGCAGTTCTTC
>TRBJ1-3|-|-|TRBV4-3
CASSQGAEPSGNTIYF
TGCGCCAGCAGCCAAGGTGCGGAACCCTCTGGAAACACCATATATTTT
>TRBJ1-1|TRBD1|few|TRBV30
CAWGQGEAFF
TGTGCCTGGGGACAGGGAGAGGCTTTCTTT
>TRBJ2-1|TRBD2|once|TRBV7-9
CASSPGGLAGNEQFF
TGTGCCAGCAGCCCGGGGGGACTAGCGGGGAACGAGCAGTTCTTC
>TRBJ2-5|TRBD1|-|TRBV9
CASSGSAQGAQETQYF
TGTGCCAGCAGCGGCAGCGCACAGGGGGCGCAAGAGACCCAGTACTTC
>TRBJ2-2|-|-|TRBV2
CASSYEVGGTGELFF
TGTGCCAGCAGTTACGAGGTAGGAGGCACCGGGGAGCTGTTTTTT
>TRBJ2-7|TRBD1|-|TRBV5-1
CASSPRTGGAISYEQYF
TGCGCCAGCAGCCCCAGGACAGGGGGCGCGATTTCCTACGAGCAGTACTTC
>TRBJ1-5|TRBD1|-|TRBV7-8
CASSLDWTGLLGPQHF
TGTGCCAGCAGCTTAGATTGGACAGGCCTTTTGGGACCCCAGCATTTT
>TRBJ2-1|-|-|TRBV5-1
CASSMGPGEQFF
TGCGCCAGCAGCATGGGACCGGGTGAGCAGTTCTTC
>TRBJ2-5|TRBD2|-|TRBV18
CASSPPTSGGVKETQYF
TGTGCCAGCTCGCCCCCAACTAGCGGGGGGGTAAAGGAGACCCAGTACTTC
>TRBJ2-1|-|-|TRBV27
CASSLFRTEGYNEQFF
TGTGCCAGCAGTTTATTTAGGACTGAGGGGTACAATGAGCAGTTCTTC
>TRBJ2-1|-|-|TRBV4-2
CASSLGRDSYNEQFF
TGTGCCAGCAGCCTTGGACGGGATTCTTACAATGAGCAGTTCTTC
>TRBJ2-7|TRBD1|-|TRBV6-5
CASSPGTGYFWEQYF
TGTGCCAGCAGTCCCGGGACAGGGTACTTTTGGGAGCAGTACTTC
>TRBJ1-2|-|medium-sized|TRBV5-4
CASSLSANYGYTF
TGTGCCAGCAGCTTGTCGGCTAACTATGGCTACACCTTC
>TRBJ2-3|TRBD2|few|TRBV9
CASSVGGTSGGAFTDTQYF
TGTGCCAGCAGCGTAGGTGGAACTAGCGGGGGGGCTTTCACAGATACGCAGTATTTT
>TRBJ2-7|-|-|TRBV5-5
CASSLRVDSYEQYF
TGTGCCAGCAGCTTGCGGGTCGACTCCTACGAGCAGTACTTC
>TRBJ1-6|-|-|TRBV5-1
CASRGQNNSPLHF
TGCGCCAGCAGGGGACAAAATAATTCACCCCTCCACTTT
>TRBJ2-1|TRBD2|medium-sized|TRBV7-3
CASSLVVGGGRNEQFF
TGTGCCAGCAGCTTGGTAGTCGGCGGGGGGCGGAATGAGCAGTTCTTC
>TRBJ2-2|-|-|TRBV20-1
CSASDFGELFF
TGCAGTGCTTCTGATTTCGGGGAGCTGTTTTTT
>TRBJ1-5|-|-|TRBV7-2
CASSLGRSNQPQHF
TGTGCCAGCAGCTTAGGACGGTCCAATCAGCCCCAGCATTTT
>TRBJ1-2|-|medium-sized|TRBV9
CASSVDGRGASGYTF
TGTGCCAGCAGCGTAGACGGTAGGGGGGCGAGCGGCTACACCTTC
>TRBJ1-2|-|-|TRBV4-1
CASSRLGQPYYGYTF
TGCGCCAGCAGCCGGTTAGGACAGCCATACTATGGCTACACCTTC
>TRBJ2-2|TRBD1|-|TRBV5-1
CASSLAGQGNTGELFF
TGCGCCAGCAGCTTGGCTGGACAGGGGAACACCGGGGAGCTGTTTTTT
>TRBJ1-2|-|-|TRBV5-1
CASSLAMSEARGYTF
TGCGCCAGCAGCTTGGCCATGTCGGAGGCCCGGGGCTACACCTTC
>TRBJ1-1|-|-|TRBV7-2
CASSPEGGRAAFF
TGTGCCAGCAGCCCGGAGGGGGGACGTGCAGCTTTCTTT
>TRBJ1-2|-|-|TRBV19
CASTSPLANYGYTF
TGTGCCAGTACCAGCCCGCTTGCTAACTATGGCTACACCTTC
>TRBJ1-1|-|-|TRBV5-4
CASSLVGLEAFF
TGTGCCAGCAGCCTGGTAGGACTTGAAGCTTTCTTT
>TRBJ2-4|TRBD1|-|TRBV29-1
CSVDTGVGKNIQYF
TGCAGCGTTGACACAGGGGTAGGCAAAAACATTCAGTACTTC
>TRBJ1-1|-|few|TRBV2
CASLYTGNTEAFF
TGTGCCAGCCTTTACACAGGGAACACTGAAGCTTTCTTT
>TRBJ2-1|TRBD1|-|TRBV2
CASSVLGQGPNNEQFF
TGTGCCAGCAGTGTCTTGGGACAGGGACCAAACAATGAGCAGTTCTTC
>TRBJ2-1|TRBD1|few|TRBV15
CATSRRSGGLSEQFF
TGTGCCACCAGCAGAAGGTCAGGGGGCTTAAGTGAGCAGTTCTTC
>TRBJ1-2|-|-|TRBV28
CASIWGGSRDYTF
TGTGCCAGCATTTGGGGGGGCTCGAGGGACTACACCTTC
>TRBJ1-1|-|few|TRBV6-5
CASRTTSGQNTEAFF
TGTGCCAGCAGAACTACTTCGGGACAGAACACTGAAGCTTTCTTT
>TRBJ2-3|-|-|TRBV15
CATSNRTRPSTDTQYF
TGTGCCACCAGCAACCGGACGCGACCTAGCACAGATACGCAGTATTTT
>TRBJ1-1|-|-|TRBV4-1
CASRLSADRLNTEAFF
TGCGCCAGCCGTTTATCGGCAGACCGCCTGAACACTGAAGCTTTCTTT
>TRBJ2-3|TRBD2|-|TRBV6-1
CASQFSAGGSDTQYF
TGTGCCAGCCAATTTTCAGCGGGGGGGTCGGATACGCAGTATTTT
>TRBJ2-2|-|-|TRBV11-2
CASSTDRTGELFF
TGTGCCAGCAGCACCGACCGAACCGGGGAGCTGTTTTTT
>TRBJ2-7|-|-|TRBV6-1
CASSEARKGDHEQYF
TGTGCCAGCAGTGAAGCGCGGAAGGGGGACCACGAGCAGTACTTC
>TRBJ1-4|-|-|TRBV6-1
CASINRATNEKLFF
TGTGCCAGCATCAACAGGGCAACTAATGAAAAACTGTTTTTT
>TRBJ1-5|-|-|TRBV21-1
CASSKIWDRFWPQHF
TGTGCCAGCAGCAAAATATGGGACCGATTTTGGCCCCAGCATTTT